This is a list of T cell receptor beta chains from one sample in a study of identical twins. One entry per CDR3 protein results from TCRdb running MiXCR on the 5' RACE reads. The sample records approximately 600,000 distinct CDR3 sequences, around 7.4% being singletons. The same data also went into a second study, on yellow fever vaccine responses in identical twins.

The source material was PBMCs. The source is a woman aged 18-29 years in good health. The CDR3 runs from the conserved cysteine through the conserved F or W. A D gene is named only where the DNA matches it firmly. Some rows mark clone size as missing; the rest say once, few, many or name a class of expanded clone.

D gene	V gene	clone size	J gene	CDR3 DNA	CDR3 protein
.	TRBV20-1	.	TRBJ2-5	TGCAGTGCTAGAGGGACGGTGTTCGAGACCCAGTACTTC	CSARGTVFETQYF
TRBD1	TRBV3-1	many	TRBJ2-7	TGTGCCAGCAGCCAAACCGGACAGGGGACCTACGAGCAGTACTTC	CASSQTGQGTYEQYF
TRBD1	TRBV5-6	many	TRBJ1-1	TGTGCCAGCAGCTTGGACAGGGGAGAAACTGAAGCTTTCTTT	CASSLDRGETEAFF
.	TRBV12-3/TRBV12-4	many	TRBJ2-1	TGTGCCAGCAGTTTATTCCCCGGCGGCGGTGAGCAGTTCTTC	CASSLFPGGGEQFF
TRBD1	TRBV7-2	.	TRBJ2-7	TGTGCCAGCAGCTTTGGACAGGGGGGCGCCGAGCAGTACTTC	CASSFGQGGAEQYF
.	TRBV5-5	many	TRBJ2-6	TGTGCCAGCAGCGTTATCAGGAACCCTGGGGCCAACGTCCTGACTTTC	CASSVIRNPGANVLTF
.	TRBV20-1	.	TRBJ2-5	TGCAGCCCAGGGGGGTTCCAAGAGACCCAGTACTTC	CSPGGFQETQYF
TRBD2	TRBV3-1	many	TRBJ2-1	TGTGCCAGCAGCCAAGATTACCGGGGGGTAAGTGAGCAGTTCTTC	CASSQDYRGVSEQFF
.	TRBV24-1	.	TRBJ2-1	TGTGCCACCAGTGGTAGCGGTAGCTCCTACAATGAGCAGTTCTTC	CATSGSGSSYNEQFF
TRBD2	TRBV2	.	TRBJ2-1	TGTGCCAGCAGTAAACTAGCGGGAGTGGATGAGCAGTTCTTC	CASSKLAGVDEQFF
.	TRBV5-1	.	TRBJ2-5	TGCGCCAGCACCGGCCAATCTGGATGGGGGGAGACCCAGTACTTC	CASTGQSGWGETQYF
TRBD1	TRBV5-1	.	TRBJ2-5	TGCGCCAGCAGCGTTGACAGGGGGGGACAAGAGACCCAGTACTTC	CASSVDRGGQETQYF
TRBD2	TRBV11-2	.	TRBJ2-4	TGTGCCAGCAGCTTAGTGCAGGGCGGGAGCATTCAGTACTTC	CASSLVQGGSIQYF
.	TRBV12-3/TRBV12-4	many	TRBJ2-7	TGTGCCAGCAGTTTCGGACAACGCTTCTACGAGCAGTACTTC	CASSFGQRFYEQYF
.	TRBV28	few	TRBJ2-3	TGTGCCAGCAGTACGCCCGGGGCGGGGGCCCTCACAGATACGCAGTATTTT	CASSTPGAGALTDTQYF
.	TRBV12-3/TRBV12-4	many	TRBJ2-5	TGTGCCAGCAGTTTAGGATGGGGGGCTGGTCAAGAGACCCAGTACTTC	CASSLGWGAGQETQYF
.	TRBV5-6	.	TRBJ1-5	TGTGCCAGCAGCTCCAGGGTTAGGGATCAGCCCCAGCATTTT	CASSSRVRDQPQHF
TRBD1	TRBV11-2	.	TRBJ1-6	TGTGCCAGCAGCTTATACAGGGGCGGTTCACCCCTCCACTTT	CASSLYRGGSPLHF
TRBD2	TRBV20-1	.	TRBJ2-1	TGCAGTGCTAGAGCATACGGCGGGGGGGGAAACAATGAGCAGTTCTTC	CSARAYGGGGNNEQFF
.	TRBV25-1	few	TRBJ2-2	TGTGCCAGCAGTGAATCTGCAACCGGGGAGCTGTTTTTT	CASSESATGELFF
.	TRBV12-3/TRBV12-4	.	TRBJ1-2	TGTGCCAGCAAGAGGGATCTCGGCTACACCTTC	CASKRDLGYTF
.	TRBV12-3/TRBV12-4	.	TRBJ2-3	TGTGCCAGCAGTACCAGGGTCACAGATACGCAGTATTTT	CASSTRVTDTQYF
TRBD1	TRBV6-5	few	TRBJ1-6	TGTGCCAGCAGTTACTCGGAAAAGGGGGCGGGGTCACCCCTCCACTTT	CASSYSEKGAGSPLHF
TRBD2	TRBV6-1	few	TRBJ2-1	TGTGCCAGCAGCCGACCGGGACTAGCTCTCGATGAGCAGTTCTTC	CASSRPGLALDEQFF
.	TRBV11-3	.	TRBJ2-4	TGTGCCAGCAGCTCGGGACCGTTGGGCATTCAGTACTTC	CASSSGPLGIQYF
.	TRBV11-2	few	TRBJ2-2	TGTGCCAGCAGCTTAAGGGAAGTGAACACCGGGGAGCTGTTTTTT	CASSLREVNTGELFF
TRBD1	TRBV27	.	TRBJ1-4	TGTGCCAGCAGTTTGGGCAGGGGGGCTGAAAAACTGTTTTTT	CASSLGRGAEKLFF
TRBD2	TRBV9	many	TRBJ2-3	TGTGCCAGCAGCGTGGGACTAGATAGCACAGATACGCAGTATTTT	CASSVGLDSTDTQYF
.	TRBV5-1	many	TRBJ2-3	TGCGCCAGCAGCCGCGACCTGGGGACAGATACGCAGTATTTT	CASSRDLGTDTQYF
.	TRBV20-1	many	TRBJ2-7	TGCAGTGCTGCCCCATGGTCGAGGCCCGAGCAGTACTTC	CSAAPWSRPEQYF
.	TRBV3-1	many	TRBJ2-5	TGTGCCAGCAGCCAAGAGTCTGTCGAGACCCAGTACTTC	CASSQESVETQYF
.	TRBV29-1	.	TRBJ2-2	TGCAGCGCCGGGAATTTAGTGGGCACCGGGGAGCTGTTTTTT	CSAGNLVGTGELFF
.	TRBV20-1	few	TRBJ2-2	TGCAGTGCTAGAACCATGCCGGACGAGGCCACCGGGGAGCTGTTTTTT	CSARTMPDEATGELFF
.	TRBV4-1	many	TRBJ2-3	TGCGCCAGCAGCCCCCAGTCGGGGGATACGCAGTATTTT	CASSPQSGDTQYF
.	TRBV4-1	few	TRBJ2-1	TGCGCCAGCAGCCAAGATATCGGGGCCTATGACCCCCCGAATCAGTTCTTC	CASSQDIGAYDPPNQFF
.	TRBV28	few	TRBJ2-5	TGTGCCAGCAGTTTATTCGGTATCAGGGCTCAAGAGACCCAGTACTTC	CASSLFGIRAQETQYF
.	TRBV29-1	many	TRBJ2-1	TGCAGCGTTGGGAGGAGGTTAGCGGACAATGAGCAGTTCTTC	CSVGRRLADNEQFF
.	TRBV5-1	many	TRBJ1-3	TGCGCCAGCAGCCACAGCAGTTCTGGAAACACCATATATTTT	CASSHSSSGNTIYF
TRBD2	TRBV7-2	many	TRBJ2-3	TGTGCCAGCAGCTTTAGCGGGACAAGCACAGATACGCAGTATTTT	CASSFSGTSTDTQYF
.	TRBV29-1	many	TRBJ2-5	TGCAGCGTTGATGGAGGGGGTGGAGAGACCCAGTACTTC	CSVDGGGGETQYF
.	TRBV5-1	few	TRBJ2-7	TGCGCCAGCAGCTTGGCGGCCACCTACGAGCAGTACTTC	CASSLAATYEQYF
.	TRBV6-5	many	TRBJ1-6	TGTGCCAGCAGTTCGCCCTTAAGTCTCCTCCACTTT	CASSSPLSLLHF
TRBD2	TRBV6-5	many	TRBJ2-1	TGTGCCAGCAGTTACTGGGAGCGGGGGGGTCGTGAGCAGTTCTTC	CASSYWERGGREQFF
.	TRBV11-2	.	TRBJ1-2	TGTGCCAGCAGCGCCCTGAGCCACGACTATGGCTACACCTTC	CASSALSHDYGYTF